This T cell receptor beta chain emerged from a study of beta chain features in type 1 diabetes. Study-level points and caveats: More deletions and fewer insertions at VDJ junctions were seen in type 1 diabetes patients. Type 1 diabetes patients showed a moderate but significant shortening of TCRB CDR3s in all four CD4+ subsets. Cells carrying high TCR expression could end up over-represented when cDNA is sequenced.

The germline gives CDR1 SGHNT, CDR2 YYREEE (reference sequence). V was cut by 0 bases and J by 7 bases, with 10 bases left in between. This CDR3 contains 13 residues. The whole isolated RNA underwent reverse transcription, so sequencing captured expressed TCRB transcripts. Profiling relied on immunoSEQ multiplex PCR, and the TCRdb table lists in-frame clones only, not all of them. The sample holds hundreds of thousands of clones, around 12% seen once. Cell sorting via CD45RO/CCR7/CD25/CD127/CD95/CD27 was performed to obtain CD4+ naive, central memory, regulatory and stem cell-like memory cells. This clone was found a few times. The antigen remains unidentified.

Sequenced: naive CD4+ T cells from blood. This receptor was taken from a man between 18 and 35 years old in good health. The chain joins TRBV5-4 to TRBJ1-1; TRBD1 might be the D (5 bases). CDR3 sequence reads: CASSLDQGGEAFF. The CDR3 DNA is TGTGCCAGCAGCTTGGATCAGGGTGGTGAAGCTTTCTTT.